A selection of T cell receptor beta chains follows, all from one sample in a study of vaccination effects on CD4 cells after COVID-19. No antigens are known for them. Clones were sequenced by immunoSEQ multiplex PCR, and TCRdb holds only the in-frame ones, with some missing. This sample yields around 62,000 clones, of which around two thirds are seen a single time; approximately 2% belongs to the top ten. The sequenced sample was CD4+ T cells from PBMCs cultured without peptide, obtained after COVID-19 vaccination. Receptors originate from a human donor who received a COVID-19 vaccine. Each CDR3 is given with its conserved first and last residue. The D gene is left open where the match is weak. Only part of the rows carry a size: once, few, many, or a class if the clone is expanded.

>TRBJ2-2|TRBV29-1|.|.
TGCAGCGTTGGGGACACCGGGGAGCTGTTTTTT
CSVGDTGELFF
>TRBJ1-5|TRBV28|.|.
TGTGCCAGCGTTCTGGGCCGGGAGCCCAGTCAGCCCCAGCATTTT
CASVLGREPSQPQHF
>TRBJ2-5|TRBV20-1|.|.
TGCAGTGCTAGTCCGAGTACCCAACAAGAGACCCAGTACTTC
CSASPSTQQETQYF
>TRBJ1-3|TRBV6-6|.|.
TGTGCCAGCGCAGGGCCTGGAAACACCATATATTTT
CASAGPGNTIYF
>TRBJ2-2|TRBV5-1|.|TRBD1
TGCGCCAGCAGCTTGGCCTGGGACAGGTTCGATCCCGGGGAGCTGTTTTTT
CASSLAWDRFDPGELFF
>TRBJ2-6|TRBV5-1|.|.
TGCGCCAGCAGCCTGACAGGCACCTCTGGGGCCAACGTCCTGACTTTC
CASSLTGTSGANVLTF
>TRBJ1-6|TRBV7-2|few|TRBD1
TGTGCCAGCAGCCGGGGGACAGGGACTTATAATTCACCCCTCCACTTT
CASSRGTGTYNSPLHF
>TRBJ2-2|TRBV4-1|.|.
TGCGCCAGCAGCCAAGAAGGTGTCGCCGGGGAGCTGTTTTTT
CASSQEGVAGELFF
>TRBJ1-1|TRBV10-3|.|TRBD1
TGTGCCATCGGACGGCAGGGGGCGACTGAAGCTTTCTTT
CAIGRQGATEAFF
>TRBJ2-4|TRBV7-8|.|.
TGTGCCAGCAGCCAAAGGCGCCAAGCCAAAAACATTCAGTACTTC
CASSQRRQAKNIQYF
>TRBJ2-2|TRBV2|many|.
TGTGCCAGCAGTGGGGGGGGCGCGTACACCGGGGAGCTGTTTTTT
CASSGGGAYTGELFF
>TRBJ2-1|TRBV5-1|few|.
TGCGCCAGCAGCTTGGGAGACAGTCGTAGCCTCTCCTACAATGAGCAGTTCTTC
CASSLGDSRSLSYNEQFF
>TRBJ1-1|TRBV24-1|.|.
TGTGCCACCAGTGGTCCGGGCATGAACACTGAAGCTTTCTTT
CATSGPGMNTEAFF
>TRBJ1-5|TRBV5-8|.|.
TGTGCCAGCAGCTTGGAGGCCACCGGATTGAGCAATCAGCCCCAGCATTTT
CASSLEATGLSNQPQHF
>TRBJ1-4|TRBV5-1|few|.
TGCGCCAGCAGCTTGGATGCAACTAATGAAAAACTGTTTTTT
CASSLDATNEKLFF
>TRBJ1-2|TRBV6-2/TRBV6-3|.|.
TGTGCCAGCAGTTCCCTCGGGCAGGGAAGAAGTGATGGCTACACCTTC
CASSSLGQGRSDGYTF
>TRBJ2-1|TRBV24-1|.|.
TGTGCCACCAGTGACCCTGGTTTCTACAAGCAGTTCTTC
CATSDPGFYKQFF
>TRBJ1-3|TRBV30|.|.
TGTGCCTGGAGTACCCCCGGGGCGGCCTCTGGAAACACCATATATTTT
CAWSTPGAASGNTIYF
>TRBJ1-5|TRBV6-5|few|.
TGTGCCAGCAGGTCCGGAGCCGCCTCGAATCAGCCCCAGCATTTT
CASRSGAASNQPQHF
>TRBJ1-2|TRBV6-5|once|.
TGTGCCAGCACCCCGGGCCACAACTATGGCTACACCTTC
CASTPGHNYGYTF
>TRBJ1-2|TRBV5-1|.|.
TGCGCCAGCAGCTTCTCTAGTAACTATGGCTACACCTTC
CASSFSSNYGYTF
>TRBJ2-5|TRBV30|.|TRBD2
TGTGCCTGGAGTGTAGGGTGGCTAGCGGGGGCCGAGACCCAGTACTTC
CAWSVGWLAGAETQYF
>TRBJ1-5|TRBV6-1|.|.
TGTGCCAGCAGTGACATTGCTGGCTTCGATCAGCCCCAGCATTTT
CASSDIAGFDQPQHF
>TRBJ2-6|TRBV7-3|.|TRBD1
TGTGCCAGCAGCTCAGGGACAGGGACTGGGGCCAACGTCCTGACTTTC
CASSSGTGTGANVLTF
>TRBJ1-2|TRBV7-2|.|.
TGTGCCAGCAGCTATTTGTTAAACTATGGCTACACCTTC
CASSYLLNYGYTF
>TRBJ2-5|TRBV10-3|.|.
TGTGCCATCGGGCGCGAGAAAGAGACCCAGTACTTC
CAIGREKETQYF
>TRBJ2-1|TRBV24-1|.|.
TGTGCCACCAGTGACTCCCAAACCGGGGCTTACAATGAGCAGTTCTTC
CATSDSQTGAYNEQFF
>TRBJ2-5|TRBV6-5|.|.
TGTGCCAGCAGTTGGACCTGGGCCTCCCAAGAGACCCAGTACTTC
CASSWTWASQETQYF
>TRBJ1-2|TRBV19|.|.
TGTGCCAGTAGTTTGCGGGACCTATATGGCTACACCTTC
CASSLRDLYGYTF
>TRBJ1-5|TRBV7-8|.|.
TGTGCCAGCAGCCCCCACCCGGGACAAAGGGGGGATCAGCCCCAGCATTTT
CASSPHPGQRGDQPQHF
>TRBJ2-3|TRBV4-2|.|TRBD2
TGTGCCAGCAGCCAAGATGGGCCCCCGGGACTAGTGGGCGCAGATACGCAGTATTTT
CASSQDGPPGLVGADTQYF
>TRBJ1-5|TRBV6-1|.|.
TGTGCCAGCAGTGAAAGTGGCAATCAGCCCCAGCATTTT
CASSESGNQPQHF
>TRBJ1-2|TRBV23-1|few|TRBD1
TGCGCCAGCAGTCAACAGGGGGGCTATGGCTACACCTTC
CASSQQGGYGYTF
>TRBJ2-1|TRBV12-3/TRBV12-4|few|.
TGTGCCAGCAGGCGGTCATCACGGTATGAGCAGTTCTTC
CASRRSSRYEQFF
>TRBJ2-4|TRBV9|.|.
TGTGCCAGCAGCTATGGGGCCGAAGTAGCCAAAAACATTCAGTACTTC
CASSYGAEVAKNIQYF
>TRBJ1-2|TRBV6-5|.|TRBD1
TGTGCCAGCAGACTACAGGGGGCCTATGGCTACACCTTC
CASRLQGAYGYTF
>TRBJ1-5|TRBV5-1|.|TRBD1
TGCGCCAGCAGCTCTCTAGGGGGCGATCAGCCCCAGCATTTT
CASSSLGGDQPQHF
>TRBJ2-6|TRBV11-2|.|.
TGTGCCAGCAGCTTAATGGGAAACGGGGCCAACGTCCTGACTTTC
CASSLMGNGANVLTF
>TRBJ1-3|TRBV2|.|TRBD1
TGTGCCAGCAGGTCATACACAGGGGGTTTCTCTGGAAACACCATATATTTT
CASRSYTGGFSGNTIYF
>TRBJ2-2|TRBV10-3|.|.
TGTGCCATCAGTGAGAGGGAGGGGGCCGGGGAGCTGTTTTTT
CAISEREGAGELFF
>TRBJ2-5|TRBV7-9|.|TRBD1
TGTGCCAGCAGCTTAGAGGGACAGCGGCACCCGTACTTC
CASSLEGQRHPYF
>TRBJ1-6|TRBV7-2|.|.
TGTGCCAGCAGCTTAATGCTAGATTCACCCCTCCACTTT
CASSLMLDSPLHF
>TRBJ1-2|TRBV24-1|.|TRBD1
TGTGCCACCAAAGACAGGGGGCGCGTTCGGGCTAACTATGGCTACACCTTC
CATKDRGRVRANYGYTF
>TRBJ2-1|TRBV3-1/TRBV3-2|.|TRBD2
TGTGCCAGCACCAGACTAGCGGGGGGGCTTAATGAGCAGTTCTTC
CASTRLAGGLNEQFF
>TRBJ2-1|TRBV5-4|.|TRBD2
TGTGCCAGCAGCTTCGGACGGGGGGGGGACCACAATGAGCAGTTCTTC
CASSFGRGGDHNEQFF
>TRBJ2-5|TRBV6-1|.|.
TGTGCCAGCAGTGAAATGAGGGAGACCCAGTACTTC
CASSEMRETQYF
>TRBJ1-1|TRBV5-1|.|TRBD1
TGCGCCAGCAGCTTGGGGACAGGGGGCGAGGAGACTGAAGCTTTCTTT
CASSLGTGGEETEAFF
>TRBJ1-5|TRBV5-1|.|.
TGCGCCAGCAGCTTGGTAGAGGGTCCGGAGAGCAATCAGCCCCAGCATTTT
CASSLVEGPESNQPQHF